Listed here are 21 T cell receptor beta chains from one sample, sequenced in a study of PD-1 blockade in classical Hodgkin lymphoma. Following autologous stem cell transplantation, relapse occurred in every patient, and exposure to brentuximab vedotin varied. Some clones are missing from TCRdb's copy, which holds only in-frame ones; the method was immunoSEQ multiplex PCR. The profile shows about 63,000 clones, 88% of them singletons. The sample here was peripheral blood mononuclear cells (PBMCs), taken before the second cycle of nivolumab. The receptors originated from a human donor with classical Hodgkin lymphoma.

The DNA for the CDR3 is TGCAGTGCCCCTGAGCTCTACGAGCAGTACTTC. Translation: CSAPELYEQYF. J is TRBJ2-7 and V is TRBV20-1; D is undetermined. Germline V gene sequence: CDR1 DFQATT, CDR2 SNEGSKA (reference sequence). The ends were cut back, 6 bases at V and 3 bases at J, with 9 bases in the middle. This CDR3 is 11 amino acids long.

The rearrangement joins TRBV5-1 to TRBJ1-3; D uncertain. The V end was cut by 4 bases, the J end by 4 bases, with 6 bases between. CDR3 length equals 12 residues. CDR1 is SGHRS and CDR2 is YFSETQ in the germline V gene. CDR3: CASSPKGNTIYF. The CDR3, as DNA: TGCGCCAGCAGCCCCAAGGGAAACACCATATATTTT.

The genes are TRBV11-2 and TRBJ2-2; D is perhaps TRBD2 (5 bases). The CDR3 is 14 residues long. Per germline, CDR1 SGHAT and CDR2 FQNNGV. Trimming stripped 8 bases from V and 5 bases from J, with 15 bases between. CDR3 coding DNA: TGTGCCAGCCGGGGTGGTAGGTCTACCGGGGAGCTGTTTTTT. It translates to CASRGGRSTGELFF.

The chain uses TRBV28 and TRBJ1-4, with D possibly matching TRBD1 (5 bases). Trimming removed 2 bases from V and 7 bases from J, with 11 bases in between. The V gene's germline CDR1 is MDHEN and CDR2 SYDVKM. There are 14 residues in the CDR3. The CDR3 is CASSLLGRSEKLFF. The CDR3 DNA follows: TGTGCCAGCAGTTTACTGGGGCGGAGTGAAAAACTGTTTTTT.

V gene TRBV27 combines with J gene TRBJ1-2; D is ambiguous. The germline V gene encodes CDR1 MNHEY and CDR2 SMNVEV (reference sequence). The ends were cut back, 8 bases at V and 4 bases at J, with 8 bases in the middle. CDR3 length: 11 residues. The CDR3 here is CASPVIYGYTF. The DNA of the CDR3 is TGTGCCAGCCCGGTTATCTATGGCTACACCTTC.

V and J are TRBV11-2 and TRBJ2-7; the D call may be TRBD1 or TRBD2 (5 bases each). The CDR3 totals 13 residues. V was shortened by 1 base and J by 4 bases, with 8 bases between the two germline ends. Germline CDR1 and CDR2: SGHAT and FQNNGV. As DNA, the CDR3 is TGTGCCAGCAGCTTAGGTGGGGGTTACGAGCAGTACTTC. Translated, it gives CASSLGGGYEQYF.

The rearrangement links TRBV6-5 to TRBJ2-7; 8 bases line up with TRBD1. Per germline, CDR1 MNHEY and CDR2 SVGAGI. CDR3 length equals 15 residues. Trimming cost V 5 bases and J 1 base; bases outside gene matches: 7. CDR3: CASSPRGQVSYEQYF. The CDR3 DNA is TGTGCCAGCAGTCCCAGGGGACAGGTGTCCTACGAGCAGTACTTC.

The J gene is TRBJ1-5, the V gene TRBV6-5; the match to TRBD1 covers 9 bases. The trim removed 7 bases at V and 4 bases at J, leaving 8 bases unmatched. Germline V gene lookup returns CDR1 MNHEY and CDR2 SVGAGI. The CDR3 covers 15 residues. DNA of the CDR3: TGTGCCAGCACCCCGGGACAGGGCCCGAATCAGCCCCAGCATTTT. Its protein is CASTPGQGPNQPQHF.

The rearrangement links TRBV6-1 to TRBJ1-6; D might be TRBD1 (5 bases). CDR3 length: 15 residues. The V end lost 6 bases, the J end lost 6 bases, and 15 bases lay between the germline ends. Germline CDR1 is MNHNS and CDR2 is SASEGT. CDR3 residues: CASRGSGLINSPLHF. The CDR3 coding sequence is TGTGCCAGCAGGGGGTCGGGACTGATTAATTCACCCCTCCACTTT.

A single count supports this clone. The chain joins TRBV6-6 to TRBJ2-5; D unclear. The CDR3 has 15 residues. V lost 6 bases to trimming and J lost 0 bases, with 14 bases between them. Germline V lookup: CDR1 MNHNY, CDR2 SVGAGI (reference sequence). Here the CDR3 reads CASRAGLGYQETQYF. The CDR3 nucleotides are TGTGCCAGCAGGGCCGGCCTGGGGTACCAAGAGACCCAGTACTTC.

About this clone: A junction boundary mismatches the germline segment, possibly from a read error. J is TRBJ1-1 and V is TRBV5-1; TRBD1 agrees at 8 bases. The V gene's germline CDR1 is SGHRS and CDR2 YFSETQ. This CDR3 region has 15 residues. DNA for the CDR3: TGCGCCAGCAACTTGGAGGGACAGGCCAACACTGAAGCTTTCTTT. Translating gives CASNLEGQANTEAFF.

The chain combines TRBV5-4 with TRBJ2-7; 7 bases are shared with TRBD1. The CDR3 is made up of 14 amino acids. The V gene's germline CDR1 is SGHNT and CDR2 YYREEE (reference sequence). V lost 4 bases, J lost 9 bases, and 13 bases stayed unmatched. In nucleotides, the CDR3 is TGTGCCAGCAGCCACCGGGACAGCCAAGTAGCGCAGTACTTC. This codes for CASSHRDSQVAQYF.

This chain links TRBV5-1 with TRBJ2-2; perhaps TRBD1 as D (5 bases). Germline CDR1 reads SGHRS; CDR2 reads YFSETQ. Trimming pared 0 bases from V and 6 bases from J, leaving 9 bases between. The CDR3 loop spans 14 amino acids. The CDR3 sequence: CASSLASGSGELFF. The DNA for the CDR3 is TGCGCCAGCAGCTTGGCGTCAGGGTCCGGGGAGCTGTTTTTT.

This clone was observed a single time. The chain employs TRBV6-1 and TRBJ1-4, with D hard to call. The CDR3 spans 12 residues. Germline assignment: CDR1 MNHNS and CDR2 SASEGT. Deletions cut 7 bases from V and 7 bases from J, with 10 bases between. The CDR3 region has the DNA TGTGCCAGCACGGGCCGAGGTGAAAAACTGTTTTTT. Residues: CASTGRGEKLFF.

The chain combines TRBV11-3 with TRBJ2-2; perhaps TRBD2 as D (6 bases). V shed 3 bases and J shed 4 bases, with 12 bases lying between them. This CDR3 region has 15 residues. Germline CDR1 is SGHNT and CDR2 is YENEEA. CDR3 bases: TGTGCCAGCAGCTTGGCATTCGGGAGCACCGGGGAGCTGTTTTTT. Translation: CASSLAFGSTGELFF.

The rearrangement joins TRBV19 to TRBJ2-5; a weak D match, TRBD2 (5 bases). Germline-derived CDR1 and CDR2 are LNHDA and SQIVND (reference sequence). The CDR3 length is 13 residues. V gave up 5 bases and J gave up 4 bases, with 11 bases separating them. The CDR3 here is CASSQDYSETQYF. CDR3 sequence (DNA): TGTGCCAGTAGTCAAGACTATTCAGAGACCCAGTACTTC.

This clone showed up just a few times. The genes are TRBV7-9 and TRBJ1-3; D is possibly TRBD1 (5 bases). V was cut by 3 bases and J by 4 bases, with 10 bases left in between. Germline CDR1 SEHNR, CDR2 FQNEAQ (reference sequence). The CDR3 consists of 14 residues. The DNA for the CDR3 is TGTGCCAGCAGCTTCTCCGGGGGGGGAAACACCATATATTTT. Translating it yields CASSFSGGGNTIYF.

This chain links TRBV27 with TRBJ1-5, with D possibly being TRBD1 (5 bases). The CDR3 runs to 18 residues. V lost 5 bases and J 4 bases, leaving 24 bases between the germline ends. CDR1 and CDR2 (germline): MNHEY, SMNVEV (reference sequence). The CDR3 DNA reads as TGTGCCAGCAGTCACGACCCCCCGGCCGGGGGTAAAAATCAGCCCCAGCATTTT. It is translated as CASSHDPPAGGKNQPQHF.

The genes are TRBV27 and TRBJ2-7; 10 bases fit TRBD2. This CDR3 has 15 amino acids. V lost 3 bases, J lost 0 bases, and 2 bases stayed unmatched. The V gene's germline CDR1 is MNHEY and CDR2 SMNVEV (reference sequence). The CDR3 loop is CASSFSGGLSYEQYF. In nucleotides, the CDR3 is TGTGCCAGCAGTTTTAGCGGGGGGCTCTCCTACGAGCAGTACTTC.

The J gene is TRBJ1-2, the V gene TRBV6-6; D remains ambiguous. The CDR3 contains 14 residues. Germline V gives CDR1 MNHNY, CDR2 SVGAGI (reference sequence). Trimming removed 5 bases from V and 3 bases from J, with 13 bases in between. CDR3 in DNA: TGTGCCAGCAGTGTAGCGGGTGGATACTATGGCTACACCTTC. Translated: CASSVAGGYYGYTF.

This chain connects TRBV18 to TRBJ2-3; maybe TRBD2 (6 bases). V gave up 1 base and J gave up 6 bases, with 17 bases separating them. The CDR3 is 16 residues long. Germline CDR1 KGHSH, CDR2 LQKENI. The CDR3 loop is CASSPRNRPGGDTQYF. CDR3 DNA sequence: TGTGCCAGCTCACCACGAAACCGTCCTGGAGGGGATACGCAGTATTTT.